This T cell receptor (beta chain) was identified during a study of T-cell reconstitution after alpha-beta-depleted transplantation in children. CDR1 LGHDT and CDR2 YNNKEL come from the germline V gene (reference sequence). CDR3 length: 13 amino acids. With 4 bases removed from V and 1 base from J, the gap between germline ends came to 7 bases. Using unique molecular identifiers, the investigators prepared the TCRbeta library. Via MiXCR, TCRdb re-called the PCR reads, giving one row per CDR3 protein. The sample has more than 200,000 distinct CDR3 sequences, over 9.5% seen once; the top ten hold about 5.4%.

The V and J genes are TRBV3-1 and TRBJ2-5; no reliable D call. The origin of this receptor is a human donor who donated a stem cell graft to a child with SCID. Sequenced material: PBMCs from the stem cell graft donor, taken from the stem cell graft. Here the CDR3 DNA reads TGTGCCAGCAGCCTTCACGCCCAAGAGACCCAGTACTTC. It codes for CASSLHAQETQYF.